This T cell receptor (beta chain) is from a study of blood T cell repertoires in COVID-19. Overall study: Collection of acute and convalescent COVID-19 samples took place in the United States, Italy and Spain. T cells, B-cell-depleted T cells, or PBMCs provided the cDNA or gDNA that served as material.

In the original analysis: By means of reference gene primer amplification, nucleated cell counts were estimated. TCRdb's table, derived via immunoSEQ multiplex PCR, lists solely in-frame clones and lacks some. Clonal size and the V and J genes are those of that table, whereas D and trimming came from the DNA. The sample has roughly 180,000 clones; over 75% are singletons. Germline CDR1 is SGHDT and CDR2 is YYEEEE. CDR3 size: 14 residues. With 0 bases clipped from V and 4 bases from J, the junction kept 3 bases outside the gene matches. Cohort assignment relied on participant-reported clinical history.

The clonotype originates from a woman aged 40 to 50 with acute COVID-19. Sequences were obtained from PBMCs or T cells enriched from blood (not recorded which). The chain couples TRBV5-6 to TRBJ2-7, with 8 bases lining up with TRBD1. As DNA, the CDR3 is TGTGCCAGCAGCTTGGAGACAGGGGTTTACGAGCAGTACTTC. It yields the protein CASSLETGVYEQYF.